The 14 T cell receptor beta chains reported below all come from one sample, sequenced in a study of type 1 regulatory T cells. TCRdb reanalysed the reads using MiXCR and keeps one entry per CDR3 protein. This table holds around 14,000 distinct CDR3 sequences, roughly 15% found once. No antigen has been assigned to these receptors. What was sequenced was cultured T cells, either the whole culture or a sorted T cell fraction (not recorded which). Receptor source: a human donor in good health.

This clonotype was seen a few times. V is TRBV28 and J is TRBJ2-3, with 11 bases matching TRBD1. CDR3 length: 16 amino acids. Germline lookup yields CDR1 MDHEN and CDR2 SYDVKM. The ends lost 10 bases at V and 3 bases at J; junction bases unmatched: 12. CDR3 in amino acids: CATLGGGTGGTDTQYF. DNA of the CDR3: TGTGCCACCCTAGGTGGGGGGACAGGGGGAACAGATACGCAGTATTTT.

The gene calls are TRBV20-1 and TRBJ2-2; the D gene could be TRBD1 or TRBD2 (5 bases each). The CDR3 runs to 16 residues. Looked up from germline, CDR1 is DFQATT and CDR2 is SNEGSKA (reference sequence). V dropped 2 bases and J dropped 1 base, with 14 bases sitting between them. The CDR3 region is CSARRDGLMNTGELFF. In nucleotides, the CDR3 is TGCAGTGCTAGACGGGACGGGTTAATGAACACCGGGGAGCTGTTTTTT.

The chain links TRBV7-2 to TRBJ2-1; D is perhaps TRBD2 (6 bases). Germline values: CDR1 SGHTA, CDR2 FQGNSA. V was pared by 0 bases and J by 8 bases, with 17 bases between. This CDR3 spans 16 amino acids. DNA for the CDR3: TGTGCCAGCAGCTTAGCGGGAGGAGTGGTACACGATGAGCAGTTCTTC. This gives the protein CASSLAGGVVHDEQFF. Full variable domain (outside the CDR3, taken from reference TRBV7-2 and TRBJ2-1): GAGVSQSPSNKVTEKGKDVELRCDPISGHTALYWYRQSLGQGLEFLIYFQGNSAPDKSGLPSDRFSAERTGGSVSTLTIQRTQQEDSAVYLCASSLAGGVVHDEQFFGPGTRLTVL.

This clonotype was found many times. The chain combines TRBV20-1 with TRBJ2-5; 11 positions match TRBD1. Germline assignment: CDR1 DFQATT and CDR2 SNEGSKA (reference sequence). V trimming: 6 bases; J trimming: 5 bases; junction bases outside the gene matches: 5. The CDR3 has 13 amino acids. CDR3 amino acids: CSAGGQGGETQYF. The CDR3 DNA reads TGCAGTGCCGGGGGACAGGGGGGTGAGACCCAGTACTTC.

This clonotype appeared a few times. At one end, the junction sequence differs from germline, possibly due to a read error. The chain combines TRBV20-1 with TRBJ1-1; D is unresolved. The germline CDR1 and CDR2 sequences are DFQATT and SNEGSKA (reference sequence). This CDR3 has 14 residues. As DNA, the CDR3 is TGCGGTGCTAGCGCTAAGGTATGGGGCACTGAAGCTTTCTTT. It encodes CGASAKVWGTEAFF.

In regard to this clonotype: A much larger clone differs from this one at a single base, so this may be a read error. The chain joins TRBV2 to TRBJ1-5, with a tentative D call TRBD1 (5 bases). With 2 bases removed from V and 9 bases from J, the gap between germline ends came to 14 bases. The V gene's germline CDR1 is SNHLY and CDR2 FYNNEI. The CDR3 extends over 14 amino acids. The CDR3 loop is CASSEPVGDGPQHF. The CDR3 DNA follows: TGTGCCAGCAGTGAACCGGTAGGGGACGGGCCCCAGCATTTT.

Ten or more counts support this clonotype. V and J are TRBV12-3 or TRBV12-4 and TRBJ1-3; D is ambiguous. The length of the CDR3 is 10 residues. Deletions cut 2 bases from V and 10 bases from J, with 3 bases between. CDR3 bases: TGTGCCAGCAGTTTAAAGACCATATATTTT. Translation gives CASSLKTIYF.

This clonotype was found a few times. The V gene is TRBV25-1, the J gene TRBJ2-3, with D unclear. V shed 5 bases and J shed 6 bases, with 6 bases lying between them. The CDR3 spans 11 residues. Per the germline V gene, CDR1 is MGHDK and CDR2 is SYGVNS. Written as DNA, the CDR3 is TGTGCCAGCAGTTCGGGCGATACGCAGTATTTT. Protein sequence: CASSSGDTQYF.

This clonotype is categorized as medium-sized. The gene calls are TRBV5-5 and TRBJ2-7; D is possibly TRBD2 (6 bases). CDR3 length: 15 residues. Germline V lookup: CDR1 SGHKS, CDR2 YYEKEE (reference sequence). V gave up 2 bases and J gave up 2 bases, with 14 bases separating them. The CDR3 reads CASSFGSDKTYEQYF. CDR3 DNA sequence: TGTGCCAGCAGCTTCGGGAGCGACAAGACCTACGAGCAGTACTTC.

This clonotype came up many times. The J gene is TRBJ2-3, the V gene TRBV7-3; D not certain. V was shortened by 5 bases and J by 5 bases, with 14 bases between the two germline ends. Germline V gene data show CDR1 as SGHTA and CDR2 as FQGTGA. This CDR3 region has 14 residues. CDR3: CASSPTFSGDTQYF. CDR3 DNA sequence: TGTGCCAGCAGCCCTACATTCTCAGGAGATACGCAGTATTTT.

This clonotype was found many times. The chain is built from TRBV5-1 and TRBJ2-5, with D uncertain. The germline V gene has CDR1 SGHRS and CDR2 YFSETQ. The V end lost 4 bases, the J end lost 1 base, and 5 bases lay between the germline ends. There are 12 residues in the CDR3. CDR3 loop: CASSNTQETQYF. As DNA, the CDR3 is TGCGCCAGCAGCAACACCCAAGAGACCCAGTACTTC.

This clonotype has a count of ten or more. The J gene is TRBJ2-3, the V gene TRBV24-1, with a possible D match to TRBD1 (5 bases). This CDR3 is built from 19 residues. With 6 bases removed from V and 4 bases from J, the gap between germline ends came to 28 bases. Germline V CDR1 and CDR2: KGHDR, SFDVKD. The CDR3 is CATSTDSNSEGVTADTQYF. In DNA, the CDR3 is TGTGCCACCAGTACCGACAGCAATTCCGAAGGTGTGACGGCAGATACGCAGTATTTT.

To note about this clonotype: A much larger clone differs from this one at a single base, so this may be a read error. This chain links TRBV7-3 with TRBJ2-3; 7 bases line up with TRBD1. This CDR3 has 14 residues. The germline gives CDR1 SGHTA, CDR2 FQGTGA. CDR3 residues: CASSLGTVTDMQYF. CDR3 DNA: TGTGCCAGCAGCTTAGGGACAGTAACCGATATGCAGTATTTT.

This clonotype was recorded at least ten times. DNA of the CDR3: TGTGCCAGCAGTCCCATGGGTGGGGCCAACGTCCTGACTTTC. It specifies CASSPMGGANVLTF. V is TRBV12-3 or TRBV12-4 and J is TRBJ2-6; D gene unclear. The ends were cut back, 5 bases at V and 3 bases at J, with 8 bases in the middle. The CDR3 totals 14 residues.